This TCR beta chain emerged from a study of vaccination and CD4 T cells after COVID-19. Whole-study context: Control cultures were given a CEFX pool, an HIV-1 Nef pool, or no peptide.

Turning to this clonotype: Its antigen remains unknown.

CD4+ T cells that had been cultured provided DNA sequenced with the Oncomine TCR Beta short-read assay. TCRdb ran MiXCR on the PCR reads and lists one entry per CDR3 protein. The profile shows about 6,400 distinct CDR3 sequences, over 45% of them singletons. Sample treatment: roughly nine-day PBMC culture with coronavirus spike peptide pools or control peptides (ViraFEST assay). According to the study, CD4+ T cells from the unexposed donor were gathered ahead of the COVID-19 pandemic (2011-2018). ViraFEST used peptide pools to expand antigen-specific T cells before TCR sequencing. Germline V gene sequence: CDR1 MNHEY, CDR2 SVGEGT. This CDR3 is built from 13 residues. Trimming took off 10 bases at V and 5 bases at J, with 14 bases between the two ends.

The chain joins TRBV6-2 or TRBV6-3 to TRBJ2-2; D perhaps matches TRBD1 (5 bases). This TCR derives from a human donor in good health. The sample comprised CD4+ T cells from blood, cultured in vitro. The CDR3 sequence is CAIVGVVTGELFF. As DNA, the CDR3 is TGTGCCATCGTAGGGGTCGTGACCGGGGAGCTGTTTTTT.